The rows below give T cell receptor beta chains drawn from one sample of a study of shared clonotypes between healthy human individuals. Data came from immunoSEQ multiplex PCR; TCRdb stores just in-frame clones and leaves some out. The repertoire holds 850,000 to 1,200,000 clones, with about 77% as singletons. Sequences were obtained from memory CD4+ T cells sorted from blood. These receptors were obtained from a young man in good health. Each CDR3 is given with its conserved first and last residue. The D gene is left open where the match is weak. Part of the rows lack a size; the others show once, few, many or a class for expanded clones.

size	D	V	J	CDR3	DNA
few	-	TRBV30	TRBJ1-2	CAWSLGRNDLGYTF	TGTGCCTGGAGTCTAGGGCGGAATGACTTGGGCTACACCTTC
few	-	TRBV7-9	TRBJ1-1	CASSLMNTEAFF	TGTGCCAGCAGCTTGATGAACACTGAAGCTTTCTTT
-	-	TRBV19	TRBJ1-2	CASSKGRAAGGYTF	TGTGCCAGTAGTAAGGGGCGGGCGGCCGGGGGCTACACCTTC
-	TRBD1	TRBV19	TRBJ2-2	CASSVDRGLYGELFF	TGTGCCAGTAGTGTCGACAGGGGGCTATACGGGGAGCTGTTTTTT
-	-	TRBV28	TRBJ1-1	CASSDRQAFF	TGTGCCAGCAGCGACAGGCAAGCTTTCTTT
many	-	TRBV10-2	TRBJ1-5	CASSVMEENQPQHF	TGCGCCAGCAGTGTCATGGAGGAGAATCAGCCCCAGCATTTT
few	TRBD1	TRBV2	TRBJ1-6	CASRPGQGTLHF	TGTGCCAGCAGGCCCGGACAGGGGACCCTCCACTTT
-	-	TRBV5-1	TRBJ1-4	CASSPGRGKTNEKLFF	TGCGCCAGCAGCCCAGGGAGGGGGAAAACTAATGAAAAACTGTTTTTT
-	-	TRBV10-3	TRBJ1-6	CAIRRSVGDNSPLHF	TGTGCCATCAGACGATCTGTAGGGGATAATTCACCCCTCCACTTT
-	TRBD2	TRBV11-2	TRBJ2-3	CASSPGLAGVSADTQYF	TGTGCCAGCAGCCCAGGACTAGCGGGAGTAAGTGCAGATACGCAGTATTTT
few	-	TRBV7-7	TRBJ2-2	CASSPTGNTGELFF	TGTGCTAGCAGCCCGACAGGAAACACCGGGGAGCTGTTTTTT
-	-	TRBV28	TRBJ2-1	CASSPPGRGREQFF	TGTGCCAGCAGTCCCCCCGGCAGGGGTCGCGAGCAGTTCTTC
once	TRBD1	TRBV6-5	TRBJ2-7	CASSLDRGAYEQYF	TGTGCCAGCAGTCTCGACAGGGGGGCCTACGAGCAGTACTTC
-	-	TRBV7-9	TRBJ1-3	CAGREVGTGNTIYF	TGTGCCGGACGAGAGGTGGGAACTGGAAACACCATATATTTT